This T cell receptor beta chain was retrieved from a study of shared clonotypes between healthy human individuals. Trimming cost V 6 bases and J 4 bases, with 13 bases left between them. Germline CDR1 SGHRS, CDR2 YFSETQ. There are 13 residues in the CDR3. Clones were sequenced by immunoSEQ multiplex PCR, and TCRdb holds only the in-frame ones, with some missing. Altogether 2 million to 2.5 million clones are present, just under 95% being singletons, with the ten largest covering 0.37%. The source is a young man in good health. Some clones in this sample may be carry-over from other donors' samples. Sequenced material: naive CD4+ T cells from PBMCs. Subset reported: CD45RA+ positively selected. This chain joins TRBV5-1 and TRBJ2-5; no clear D gene. CDR3 coding DNA: TGCGCCAGCACCATCTATGGCCCAGAGACCCAGTACTTC. Translated: CASTIYGPETQYF.